This T cell receptor beta chain was recorded in a study of identical twins. General study results and limits: Beta out-of-frame twin sharing showed a weaker excess.

CDR3 size: 13 residues. Per the germline V gene, CDR1 is SNHLY and CDR2 is FYNNEI. The trim removed 8 bases at V and 3 bases at J, leaving 5 bases unmatched. Healthy Caucasians alone served as donors. Using its own MiXCR run on the 5' RACE reads, TCRdb lists one record per CDR3 protein. The table shows roughly 290,000 distinct CDR3 sequences, with nearly 9.5% occurring only once. To note about this clonotype: Its antigen is still unknown.

The same sample was also studied in work on yellow fever vaccine responses in identical twins.

Sequences were obtained from CD8+ T cells sorted from blood. The clonotype was recovered from a woman under 30 in good health. This rearrangement joins TRBV2 to TRBJ2-7, with 9 bases fitting TRBD2. DNA for the CDR3: TGTGCCAGCCTGTTAGCGGGGGTCTACGAGCAGTACTTC. Its protein product is CASLLAGVYEQYF.